The T cell receptor (beta chain) under discussion was sequenced for a study of circulating CD8 cells and anti-PD-1 response in melanoma. Study-wide results and caveats: Diversity ranked highest in DNEG and lowest in TIGIT subsets. Some patients were treatment-naive; others were previously treated. Most experiments lacked replicates. Only baseline and M1 samples entered the published repertoire comparisons.

Live CD3+CD8+TCRalphabeta+ cells were sorted into four subsets by PD-1 and/or TIGIT. This clonotype was detected a few times. Antigen: not known. The QIAseq Immune Repertoire TCR panel built the libraries from roughly 15 ng of total RNA. TCRdb called the reads again in MiXCR, with one record for every CDR3 protein. The data hold 950 to 1,200 distinct CDR3 sequences, with 9.7% observed a single time. V lost 7 bases, J lost 2 bases, and 15 bases lay in between. This CDR3 is built from 15 residues. Germline loops: CDR1 LNHDA, CDR2 SQIVND (reference sequence). This specimen was CD8+ T cells from PBMCs, taken at baseline or after one month of anti-PD-1 therapy (not recorded which). The source of this sequence is a human donor with melanoma. The chain joins TRBV19 to TRBJ1-5; TRBD1 might be the D (5 bases). CDR3 sequence (DNA): TGTGCCAGTAATCTAATGACGGGGGGCAATCAGCCCCAGCATTTT. Translating gives CASNLMTGGNQPQHF.